This TCR beta chain was sequenced during a study of beta chain features in type 1 diabetes. Sequenced material consisted of expressed TCRB transcripts (all of the isolated RNA was reverse transcribed). Profiled with immunoSEQ multiplex PCR; TCRdb holds only in-frame clones, not every one. The data hold approximately 170,000 clones, with around 63% observed a single time. About this clone: Its target is unknown.

Study-wide results and limits: VDJ junctions in type 1 diabetes patients carried more deletions and fewer insertions. Across all four CD4+ subsets, people with type 1 diabetes showed modestly shorter TCRB CDR3s.

The CDR3 consists of 11 residues. Germline CDR1 is GTSNPN and CDR2 is SVGIG (reference sequence). Trimming left V 1 base short and J 5 bases short, with 5 bases between. The source material was naive CD4+ T cells from blood. J is TRBJ2-5 and V is TRBV30; D is ambiguous. This receptor was identified in a man between 25 and 39 years old with type 1 diabetes. CDR3 sequence reads: CAWSDGETQYF. The CDR3, as DNA: TGTGCCTGGAGTGACGGGGAGACCCAGTACTTC.